This entry lists 30 T cell receptor beta chains sequenced from one sample in a study of T cells in localized non-small cell lung cancer. Produced via immunoSEQ multiplex PCR; TCRdb's table is partial and in-frame only. The sample includes some 11,000 clones, 29% of them seen just once. This specimen was lung tumor tissue, taken before any cancer treatment. The receptor source for this set is a man aged 40 to 75 with stage I lung adenocarcinoma.

The genes are TRBV18 and TRBJ1-2; D is uncertain. V gave up 0 bases and J gave up 4 bases, with 18 bases separating them. Germline V gene sequence: CDR1 KGHSH, CDR2 LQKENI. The CDR3 totals 17 residues. CDR3 DNA sequence: TGTGCCAGCTCACCACCGGACCGAAGGGCCTCGGGCTATGGCTACACCTTC. Translation gives CASSPPDRRASGYGYTF. Full variable domain (missing parts from reference TRBV18 and TRBJ1-2): NAGVMQNPRHLVRRRGQEARLRCSPMKGHSHVYWYRQLPEEGLKFMVYLQKENIIDESGMPKERFSAEFPKEGPSILRIQQVVRGDSAAYFCASSPPDRRASGYGYTFGSGTRLTVV.

This clone was found a few times. V gene TRBV11-3 combines with J gene TRBJ2-5; D might be TRBD1 or TRBD2, each matching 5 bases. CDR1 SGHNT and CDR2 YENEEA come from the germline V gene. Trimming removed 5 bases from V and 4 bases from J, with 14 bases in between. This CDR3 is 14 amino acids long. This chain's CDR3 is CASSPKGPLETQYF. The CDR3 DNA is TGTGCCAGCAGCCCCAAGGGACCACTAGAGACCCAGTACTTC.

This chain links TRBV7-1 with TRBJ2-5; no clear D. TRBV7-1 is labeled an ORF, and its function is uncertain. The CDR3 totals 13 residues. The ends were cut back, 4 bases at V and 5 bases at J, with 11 bases in the middle. The CDR3 bases are TGTGCCAGCAGCTTAACTTGGGTCGAGACCCAGTACTTC. Translating it yields CASSLTWVETQYF.

The chain employs TRBV19 and TRBJ2-7, with a weak D call TRBD2 (6 bases). Trimming removed 3 bases from V and 4 bases from J, with 13 bases in between. The CDR3 spans 14 residues. Germline assignment: CDR1 LNHDA and CDR2 SQIVND (reference sequence). The CDR3 DNA reads TGTGCCAGTAGTATTCGGGGGACGACGTACGAGCAGTACTTC. This gives the protein CASSIRGTTYEQYF.

This clone has just a few counts. The chain couples TRBV19 to TRBJ2-6; 7 bases agree with TRBD1. This CDR3 contains 16 residues. CDR1 is LNHDA, CDR2 SQIVND, per germline (reference sequence). The V gene end was trimmed by 3 bases and the J gene end by 1 base; junction bases not matched to a gene: 3. The CDR3 spells CASSMVGQSGANVLTF. Here the CDR3 DNA reads TGTGCCAGTAGTATGGTGGGACAGTCTGGGGCCAACGTCCTGACTTTC.

Only a few counts were recorded for this clone. V and J are TRBV6-8 and TRBJ2-3; perhaps TRBD1 as D (5 bases). V was pared by 5 bases and J by 1 base, with 7 bases between. CDR1 is MNHGY, CDR2 SAAAGT, per germline. This CDR3 contains 13 residues. In DNA, the CDR3 is TGTGCCAGCAGTGTCAGGGGCACAGATACGCAGTATTTT. It translates to CASSVRGTDTQYF.

This rearrangement joins TRBV29-1 to TRBJ2-3, with D unclear. Deletions cut 2 bases from V and 6 bases from J, with 12 bases between. Germline V gene lookup returns CDR1 SQVTM and CDR2 ANQGSEA. This CDR3 spans 13 amino acids. The CDR3 loop is CSVEIQRWDTQYF. CDR3 in DNA: TGCAGCGTTGAAATTCAGAGGTGGGATACGCAGTATTTT.

The rearrangement joins TRBV29-1 to TRBJ2-4, with D hard to call. Trimming removed 2 bases at V and 6 bases at J, with 11 bases between. The CDR3 totals 13 residues. Germline CDR1 reads SQVTM; CDR2 reads ANQGSEA. CDR3 amino acids: CSVEKGLTNIQYF. The DNA for the CDR3 is TGCAGCGTTGAAAAGGGATTGACAAACATTCAGTACTTC.

A few counts support this clone. V gene TRBV11-3 combines with J gene TRBJ2-7, with 10 nucleotides matching TRBD1. Germline CDR1 and CDR2: SGHNT and YENEEA. The CDR3 consists of 17 residues. V shed 4 bases and J 0 bases; nucleotides not matched to a gene: 9. The CDR3 coding sequence is TGTGCCAGCAGCTCCCGGGACAGGGGACTTGACTCCTACGAGCAGTACTTC. Translating it yields CASSSRDRGLDSYEQYF.

This clone was found a few times. V gene TRBV11-3 combines with J gene TRBJ2-5; 10 bases are a match to TRBD2. The CDR3 consists of 15 residues. V lost 2 bases and J lost 5; bases outside the gene matches: 5. Germline V gene data show CDR1 as SGHNT and CDR2 as YENEEA. CDR3 region: CASSLMLAGVETQYF. The CDR3 region has the DNA TGTGCCAGCAGCTTAATGCTAGCGGGGGTTGAGACCCAGTACTTC.

This chain connects TRBV19 to TRBJ2-1, with 8 bases fitting TRBD1. V shed 5 bases, J shed 10 bases, and the junction held 10 bases outside the gene matches. Germline lookup yields CDR1 LNHDA and CDR2 SQIVND (reference sequence). CDR3 size: 14 residues. CDR3 sequence (DNA): TGTGCCAGTAGTTTCCAGACAGGGGCCCGCGAGCAGTTCTTC. Protein: CASSFQTGAREQFF.

This clone has at least ten counts. In nucleotides, the CDR3 is TGTGCCAGCAGCTTTCGGACAGCCACTCCTGAAGCTTTCTTT. Residues: CASSFRTATPEAFF. This chain connects TRBV11-3 to TRBJ1-1, with a possible D match to TRBD1 (6 bases). CDR3 length: 14 residues. CDR1 and CDR2 (germline): SGHNT, YENEEA. V lost 3 bases and J lost 6, with 14 bases in between.

This clone turned up a few times. The chain has TRBV11-3 and TRBJ2-2; 9 bases match TRBD1. V lost 5 bases and J lost 1; bases outside the gene matches: 5. Looked up from germline, CDR1 is SGHNT and CDR2 is YENEEA. The CDR3 sequence is 16 residues long. CDR3 in DNA: TGTGCCAGCAGCGGGACGGGACAGGGGAACACCGGGGAGCTGTTTTTT. This translates into CASSGTGQGNTGELFF.

By share of the sample, this clone is medium-sized (0.01 to 0.1%). The chain links TRBV11-3 to TRBJ2-1; D may be TRBD2 (5 bases). CDR3 length equals 14 residues. Germline CDR1 and CDR2: SGHNT and YENEEA. V was trimmed by 4 bases and J by 7 bases, leaving 14 bases between them. The CDR3 DNA sequence: TGTGCCAGCAGCTCCGCCCTAGGCGGGAATGAGCAGTTCTTC. It specifies CASSSALGGNEQFF.

Judged by abundance, this clone is medium-sized. The V gene is TRBV6-8, the J gene TRBJ1-5; possibly TRBD1 for D (5 bases). Germline V lookup: CDR1 MNHGY, CDR2 SAAAGT. This CDR3 contains 13 residues. V shed 6 bases and J shed 3 bases, with 9 bases lying between them. The chain's CDR3 is CASSQGFNQPQHF. CDR3 DNA sequence: TGTGCCAGCAGCCAGGGATTCAATCAGCCCCAGCATTTT.

J is TRBJ2-7 and V is TRBV30; 8 bases map to TRBD1. Trimming at V came to 5 bases and at J to 6 bases, leaving 9 bases not matched to a gene. CDR1 is GTSNPN and CDR2 is SVGIG in the germline V gene (reference sequence). There are 13 residues in the CDR3. CDR3 region: CAWGTGHGSEQYF. DNA for the CDR3: TGTGCCTGGGGGACAGGCCACGGATCCGAGCAGTACTTC.

This rearrangement joins TRBV5-1 to TRBJ1-5; tentatively, D is TRBD1 (5 bases). This CDR3 comprises 15 residues. V was trimmed by 0 bases and J by 4 bases, leaving 11 bases between them. Germline V gene sequence: CDR1 SGHRS, CDR2 YFSETQ. The CDR3 nucleotides are TGCGCCAGCAGCTTGGGGGCAGGGACGAATCAGCCCCAGCATTTT. As protein: CASSLGAGTNQPQHF. Supplemented by reference TRBV5-1 and TRBJ1-5, the full variable domain reads KAGVTQTPRYLIKTRGQQVTLSCSPISGHRSVSWYQQTPGQGLQFLFEYFSETQRNKGNFPGRFSGRQFSNSRSEMNVSTLELGDSALYLCASSLGAGTNQPQHFGDGTRLSIL.

The chain links TRBV10-2 to TRBJ1-1; 9 bases are shared with TRBD1. Per the germline V gene, CDR1 is WSHSY and CDR2 is SAAADI. Unmatched junction bases numbered 8, after V lost 2 bases and J lost 7 bases. This CDR3 has 15 amino acids. CDR3 nucleotides: TGCGCCAGCAGTGAGAGGGGGGACAGGGCAATTGAAGCTTTCTTT. It codes for CASSERGDRAIEAFF.

The chain links TRBV14 to TRBJ1-3; D is undetermined. The V end was cut by 2 bases, the J end by 0 bases, with 8 bases between. The CDR3 totals 15 residues. CDR1 SGHDN and CDR2 FVKESK come from the germline V gene. The CDR3 reads CASSQKQASGNTIYF. DNA of the CDR3: TGTGCCAGCAGCCAAAAGCAGGCCTCTGGAAACACCATATATTTT.

V gene TRBV19 combines with J gene TRBJ2-7, with unresolved D. The CDR3 length is 14 residues. V was clipped by 3 bases and J by 0 bases, with 9 bases between them. Germline-derived CDR1 and CDR2 are LNHDA and SQIVND (reference sequence). CDR3 residues: CASSIAGSSYEQYF. CDR3 nucleotides: TGTGCCAGTAGTATTGCCGGGTCCTCCTACGAGCAGTACTTC.

Judged by abundance, this clone is medium-sized. The chain recombines TRBV6-7 with TRBJ1-1, with D unresolved. TRBV6-7 is noted as an ORF with a role that remains uncertain. The CDR3 loop spans 11 amino acids. The ends were cut back, 7 bases at V and 1 base at J, with 4 bases in the middle. CDR3 nucleotide sequence: TGTGCCAGCATTCGGAACACTGAAGCTTTCTTT. It encodes CASIRNTEAFF.

This clone came up a few times. The J gene is TRBJ2-5, the V gene TRBV6-8; TRBD1 matches at 9 bases. V trimming: 5 bases; J trimming: 1 base; junction bases outside the gene matches: 5. This CDR3 is built from 15 residues. CDR1 is MNHGY and CDR2 is SAAAGT in the germline V gene. CDR3 sequence: CASSESTGGQETQYF. The CDR3 nucleotides are TGTGCCAGCAGTGAGTCGACAGGGGGCCAAGAGACCCAGTACTTC.

This clone occurred a few times. The chain links TRBV9 to TRBJ1-3; D is undetermined. The CDR3 length is 12 residues. Trimming pared 7 bases from V and 4 bases from J, leaving 9 bases between. Germline CDR1 is SGDLS and CDR2 is YYNGEE. Here the CDR3 DNA reads TGTGCCAGCTCCGAATCCGGAAACACCATATATTTT. It codes for CASSESGNTIYF.

This chain joins TRBV5-1 and TRBJ1-3; 7 nucleotides agree with TRBD1. J was trimmed by 6 bases and V by 4 bases; bases with no gene match: 7. Germline V gene sequence: CDR1 SGHRS, CDR2 YFSETQ. The CDR3 spans 14 residues. CDR3 in DNA: TGCGCCAGCAGCCTTGGACAGGCTAAAAACACCATATATTTT. Translating it yields CASSLGQAKNTIYF.

The rearrangement links TRBV29-1 to TRBJ2-1, with D tentatively TRBD2 (6 bases). The CDR3 covers 15 residues. The germline gives CDR1 SQVTM, CDR2 ANQGSEA. Trimming removed 4 bases at V and 0 bases at J, with 13 bases between. The chain's CDR3 is CSVGGGQVSYNEQFF. CDR3 in DNA: TGCAGCGTTGGGGGAGGACAAGTCTCCTACAATGAGCAGTTCTTC.

V gene TRBV5-1 combines with J gene TRBJ2-1; 14 bases are shared with TRBD2. The CDR3 has 16 amino acids. Germline loops: CDR1 SGHRS, CDR2 YFSETQ. The ends lost 0 bases at V and 9 bases at J; junction bases unmatched: 5. CDR3 in DNA: TGCGCCAGCAGCTTGGGACTAGCGGGGGGGCTAGGTGAGCAGTTCTTC. This encodes CASSLGLAGGLGEQFF.

The V gene is TRBV27, the J gene TRBJ1-6; D possibly corresponds to TRBD1 (5 bases). The CDR3 extends over 16 amino acids. The V and J ends lost 3 bases and 6 bases respectively, with 15 bases between them. Germline assignment: CDR1 MNHEY and CDR2 SMNVEV (reference sequence). CDR3: CASSLATGTPNSPLHF. For the CDR3, the DNA is TGTGCCAGCAGTTTGGCCACAGGAACCCCTAATTCACCCCTCCACTTT.

Of note for this clone: An end of the junction does not agree with germline; a read error may underlie this. The J gene is TRBJ1-3, the V gene TRBV6-8, with D hard to call. There are 14 residues in the CDR3. The V gene's germline CDR1 is MNHGY and CDR2 SAAAGT. The CDR3 region has the DNA TGTGCCATCAGTGGGATAGGACCTGGAAACACCATATATTTT. This translates into CAISGIGPGNTIYF.

The chain is built from TRBV30 and TRBJ1-3; TRBD1 matches at 10 bases. CDR1 GTSNPN and CDR2 SVGIG come from the germline V gene (reference sequence). Germline trimming cut 1 base from V and 2 bases from J; bases unmatched to any gene: 2. This CDR3 contains 15 residues. The CDR3 bases are TGTGCCTGGAGTGGGGGGACAGGGGCTGGAAACACCATATATTTT. It is translated as CAWSGGTGAGNTIYF. The complete variable domain, with remaining parts taken from reference TRBV30 and TRBJ1-3, reads SQTIHQWPATLVQPVGSPLSLECTVEGTSNPNLYWYRQAAGRGLQLLFYSVGIGQISSEVPQNLSASRPQDRQFILSSKKLLLSDSGFYLCAWSGGTGAGNTIYFGEGSWLTVV.

The J gene is TRBJ1-6, the V gene TRBV5-1; 8 bases are shared with TRBD1. The CDR3 has 15 amino acids. Germline V gene data show CDR1 as SGHRS and CDR2 as YFSETQ. V dropped 5 bases and J dropped 7; count of bases not matched to a gene: 8. CDR3 sequence: CASRDDRGANSPLHF. CDR3 nucleotides: TGCGCCAGCAGGGATGACAGGGGCGCGAATTCACCCCTCCACTTT.